This T cell receptor (beta chain) was identified during a study of regulatory T cells in long-lasting Graves disease. Both iRepertoire HTBI primers and Arm-PCR of CDR3 regions were used to build the TCR beta libraries. TCRdb recomputed calls from the multiplex PCR reads with MiXCR, one row per CDR3 protein. The table includes roughly 300,000 distinct CDR3 sequences, 20% to 25% detected once. Time point defined: persistent/refractory GD, antithyroid drugs over 5 years with positive TRAb. After RNA was extracted from PBMCs, the TCR library was made from it. The CDR3 runs 15 residues. The V segment lost 2 bases and the J segment 2 bases; nucleotides outside the gene matches: 3.

The sample consisted of peripheral blood mononuclear cells (PBMCs), taken when the disease was refractory, from a patient treated with antithyroid drugs. The rearrangement joins TRBV12-3 or TRBV12-4 to TRBJ2-5, with 9 bases lining up with TRBD1. This TCR came from a female donor with Graves disease. For the CDR3, the DNA is TGTGCCAGCAGTTTAACGGGACAGGGACAAGAGACCCAGTACTTC. Protein sequence: CASSLTGQGQETQYF.